The next 20 T cell receptor beta chains were all read from a single sample in a study of glioma-infiltrating T cells after dendritic cell vaccination. Assay used: immunoSEQ multiplex PCR; TCRdb lists only in-frame clones, some missing. The sample records 49,000 or so clones, 85% being singletons. The sample was blood, taken before dendritic cell vaccination. The receptor set was obtained from a human donor with glioblastoma.

This clone was seen just once. The chain couples TRBV19 to TRBJ2-7, with D possibly matching TRBD2 (5 bases). The V and J ends lost 3 bases and 2 bases respectively, with 8 bases between them. CDR1 LNHDA and CDR2 SQIVND come from the germline V gene (reference sequence). The CDR3 totals 13 residues. The DNA for the CDR3 is TGTGCCAGTAGTATTCGGGGTCCCTACGAGCAGTACTTC. Protein: CASSIRGPYEQYF.

The chain couples TRBV30 to TRBJ1-4; 7 positions agree with TRBD1. This CDR3 spans 15 amino acids. V was pared by 1 base and J by 6 bases, with 8 bases of the junction left unmatched. Germline lookup yields CDR1 GTSNPN and CDR2 SVGIG (reference sequence). CDR3 amino acids: CAWSGGQGEDEKLFF. CDR3 nucleotide sequence: TGTGCCTGGAGTGGGGGGCAGGGGGAGGATGAAAAACTGTTTTTT.

The V and J genes are TRBV5-1 and TRBJ1-2; D not certain. CDR3 size: 13 residues. Trimming removed 4 bases at V and 7 bases at J, with 14 bases between. CDR1 and CDR2 from the germline V gene are SGHRS and YFSETQ. The CDR3 DNA is TGCGCCAGCAGCCGAGCCGTGAGATTTGGCTACACCTTC. It specifies CASSRAVRFGYTF.

The V and J genes are TRBV6-4 and TRBJ2-3; the match to TRBD2 covers 10 bases. Germline CDR1 MRHNA, CDR2 SNTAGT. This CDR3 has 15 amino acids. J was trimmed by 1 base and V by 2 bases; bases with no gene match: 0. CDR3 DNA sequence: TGTGCCAGCAGTGACGGGACTAGCGGCACAGATACGCAGTATTTT. It yields the protein CASSDGTSGTDTQYF.

The chain joins TRBV5-1 to TRBJ2-7, with TRBD2 matching over 8 bases. CDR3 length equals 14 residues. Germline values: CDR1 SGHRS, CDR2 YFSETQ. V lost 4 bases to trimming and J lost 2 bases; unmatched junction nucleotides: 5. CDR3 coding DNA: TGCGCCAGCAGCGGGAGCGGGAGCGCCTACGAGCAGTACTTC. Translated: CASSGSGSAYEQYF. The whole variable domain, filled in from reference TRBV5-1 and TRBJ2-7, reads KAGVTQTPRYLIKTRGQQVTLSCSPISGHRSVSWYQQTPGQGLQFLFEYFSETQRNKGNFPGRFSGRQFSNSRSEMNVSTLELGDSALYLCASSGSGSAYEQYFGPGTRLTVT.

The J gene is TRBJ2-3, the V gene TRBV14, with D maybe TRBD1 (5 bases). CDR3 size: 16 residues. The V and J ends lost 4 bases and 6 bases respectively, with 20 bases between them. Germline CDR1 and CDR2: SGHDN and FVKESK. As DNA, the CDR3 is TGTGCCAGCAGCCCCAGGGTTCGACTCCTTTGGGATACGCAGTATTTT. Protein product: CASSPRVRLLWDTQYF.

The V and J genes are TRBV5-4 and TRBJ2-7; 9 bases are a match to TRBD2. V lost 3 bases and J lost 5; bases outside the gene matches: 6. The CDR3 spans 14 residues. In germline, CDR1 is SGHNT, CDR2 YYREEE (reference sequence). This chain's CDR3 is CASSSEGLADEQYF. CDR3 nucleotides: TGTGCCAGCAGCTCAGAGGGACTAGCTGACGAGCAGTACTTC.

The genes are TRBV7-2 and TRBJ1-1, with 11 bases lining up with TRBD1. The J segment lost 4 bases and the V segment lost 5 bases, leaving 3 bases of the junction unmatched. The CDR3 spans 14 residues. Germline values: CDR1 SGHTA, CDR2 FQGNSA. CDR3 sequence reads: CASSPGTGGTEAFF. CDR3 sequence (DNA): TGTGCCAGCAGCCCTGGGACAGGGGGCACTGAAGCTTTCTTT.

The chain couples TRBV2 to TRBJ2-7; 7 bases line up with TRBD2. V was pared by 6 bases and J by 0 bases, with 11 bases of the junction left unmatched. This CDR3 region has 16 residues. Germline V lookup: CDR1 SNHLY, CDR2 FYNNEI. This CDR3 is CASREKRGGNSYEQYF. In nucleotides, the CDR3 is TGTGCCAGCAGGGAAAAGCGGGGCGGAAACTCCTACGAGCAGTACTTC.

CDR3 protein: CASSPATNTEAFF. CDR3 DNA: TGTGCCAGTAGTCCAGCGACGAACACTGAAGCTTTCTTT. The chain couples TRBV19 to TRBJ1-1; D gene ambiguous. The length of the CDR3 is 13 residues. Deletions cut 5 bases from V and 1 base from J, with 8 bases between. Germline lookup yields CDR1 LNHDA and CDR2 SQIVND (reference sequence).

J is TRBJ1-2 and V is TRBV18; D unclear. Trimming took off 3 bases at V and 8 bases at J, with 16 bases between the two ends. CDR3 length equals 14 residues. CDR1 KGHSH and CDR2 LQKENI come from the germline V gene. The CDR3 region has the DNA TGTGCCAGCTCACCTGACACGGGGTTAGGGGGCTACACCTTC. Its translation is CASSPDTGLGGYTF.

The V gene is TRBV30, the J gene TRBJ1-4, with TRBD1 identical over 7 bases. Germline V gene lookup returns CDR1 GTSNPN and CDR2 SVGIG (reference sequence). The CDR3 length is 14 residues. The J segment lost 3 bases and the V segment lost 2 bases, leaving 3 bases of the junction unmatched. The CDR3 here is CAWSFTGANEKLFF. Written as DNA, the CDR3 is TGTGCCTGGAGTTTTACAGGGGCTAATGAAAAACTGTTTTTT.

The CDR3 DNA reads TGTGCCAGCAGCGGGGGCTTACTCGATACGCAGTATTTT. It yields the protein CASSGGLLDTQYF. The chain uses TRBV9 and TRBJ2-3, with TRBD1 as a possible D gene (5 bases). Germline V gene sequence: CDR1 SGDLS, CDR2 YYNGEE. The CDR3 consists of 13 residues. V lost 3 bases and J 6 bases, leaving 11 bases between the germline ends.

J is TRBJ1-1 and V is TRBV7-8; D gene ambiguous. The germline V gene has CDR1 SGHVS and CDR2 FQNEAQ. The CDR3 loop spans 13 amino acids. Between the trimmed V and J ends, which lost 0 bases and 11 bases, there was a span of 13 bases. The CDR3 sequence is CASSLAEGMRAFF. CDR3 in DNA: TGTGCCAGCAGCTTAGCGGAGGGCATGAGGGCTTTCTTT. The whole variable domain, filled in from reference TRBV7-8 and TRBJ1-1, reads GAGVSQSPRYKVAKRGQDVALRCDPISGHVSLFWYQQALGQGPEFLTYFQNEAQLDKSGLPSDRFFAERPEGSVSTLKIQRTQQEDSAVYLCASSLAEGMRAFFGQGTRLTVV.

The CDR3 nucleotides read TGTGCCACCAGCAGAGATGAGGGGGCGGGCGAGCAGTACTTC. It translates to CATSRDEGAGEQYF. The V gene is TRBV15, the J gene TRBJ2-7, with 7 bases lining up with TRBD1. Germline V gene lookup returns CDR1 LNHNV and CDR2 YYDKDF (reference sequence). Trimming at V came to 0 bases and at J to 6 bases, leaving 5 bases not matched to a gene. The CDR3 is 14 amino acids.

The rearrangement uses TRBV5-4 and TRBJ1-1; 10 bases fit TRBD1. This CDR3 has 16 residues. V was clipped by 4 bases and J by 1 base; unmatched bases: 7. Germline V gives CDR1 SGHNT, CDR2 YYREEE (reference sequence). CDR3 protein: CASSIRDRGQNTEAFF. As DNA, the CDR3 is TGTGCCAGCAGCATCCGGGACAGGGGACAGAACACTGAAGCTTTCTTT.

The J gene is TRBJ2-7, the V gene TRBV6-1; TRBD2 matches at 11 bases. CDR1 is MNHNS, CDR2 SASEGT, per germline. CDR3 length: 15 residues. V lost 4 bases and J lost 3; bases outside the gene matches: 5. Written as DNA, the CDR3 is TGTGCCAGCAGTGTTGGACTAGCGGGTTACTACGAGCAGTACTTC. It translates to CASSVGLAGYYEQYF.

This clone was detected a few times. The V gene is TRBV6-5, the J gene TRBJ2-3; 10 nucleotides align to TRBD1. This CDR3 is built from 15 residues. Germline-derived CDR1 and CDR2 are MNHEY and SVGAGI. V dropped 4 bases and J dropped 3; count of bases not matched to a gene: 4. The CDR3 reads CASSLTGGATDTQYF. CDR3 coding DNA: TGTGCCAGCAGTTTGACAGGGGGCGCAACAGATACGCAGTATTTT.

The chain links TRBV6-5 to TRBJ1-2, with D maybe TRBD1 (6 bases). The germline CDR1 and CDR2 sequences are MNHEY and SVGAGI. The ends were cut back, 9 bases at V and 6 bases at J, with 17 bases in the middle. The CDR3 runs to 13 residues. CDR3 loop: CASREDRRDGYTF. The CDR3, as DNA: TGTGCCAGTCGGGAGGACAGAAGGGATGGCTACACCTTC.

This chain links TRBV7-2 with TRBJ2-7, with D possibly TRBD2 on 6 matching bases. The CDR3 has 15 amino acids. Per germline, CDR1 SGHTA and CDR2 FQGNSA. The V end was cut by 7 bases, the J end by 2 bases, with 18 bases between. CDR3 DNA: TGTGCCAGCAACCCCGGCGGGGCGGGAACCTACGAGCAGTACTTC. This encodes CASNPGGAGTYEQYF.